This T cell receptor (beta chain) was recovered during a study of blood T cell repertoires in COVID-19. As for the study in general: Acute and convalescent COVID-19 samples came from the United States, Italy and Spain.

Per the study methods: Reference gene primer amplification gave nucleated cell count estimates. Only in-frame clones appear in the TCRdb table, and some are missing; sequencing was by immunoSEQ multiplex PCR. The V and J calls and clone size were taken over from that table, and D and trimming were inferred from the DNA. The table has 63,000 or so clones, about 86% seen once. This CDR3 has 12 residues. The germline gives CDR1 MNHEY, CDR2 SVGAGI. The trim removed 11 bases at V and 3 bases at J, leaving 4 bases unmatched. This receptor was identified in a human donor in a cohort sampled during active COVID-19. What was sequenced was peripheral blood. The J gene is TRBJ2-5, the V gene TRBV6-5; 9 positions match TRBD1. In DNA, the CDR3 is TGTGCCGGCCGGGACAGGGAAGAGACCCAGTACTTC. It specifies CAGRDREETQYF.